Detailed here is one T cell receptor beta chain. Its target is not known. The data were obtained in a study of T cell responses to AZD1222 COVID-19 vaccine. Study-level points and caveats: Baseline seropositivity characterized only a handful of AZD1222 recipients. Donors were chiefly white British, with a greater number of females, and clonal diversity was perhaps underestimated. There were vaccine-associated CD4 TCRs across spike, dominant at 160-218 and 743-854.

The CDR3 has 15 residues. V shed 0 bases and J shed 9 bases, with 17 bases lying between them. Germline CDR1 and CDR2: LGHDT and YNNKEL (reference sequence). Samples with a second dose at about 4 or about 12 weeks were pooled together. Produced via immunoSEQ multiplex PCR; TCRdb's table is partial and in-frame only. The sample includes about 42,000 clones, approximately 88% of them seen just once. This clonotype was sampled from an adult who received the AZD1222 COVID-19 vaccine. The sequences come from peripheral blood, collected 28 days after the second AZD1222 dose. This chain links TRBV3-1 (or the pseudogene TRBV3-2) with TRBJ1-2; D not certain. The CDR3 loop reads CASSQDPDPVGSYTF. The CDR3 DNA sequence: TGTGCCAGCAGCCAAGATCCGGATCCAGTCGGGAGCTACACCTTC.